One TCR beta chain is described in this entry. The antigen is not known. The data stem from a study of monozygotic twins with inflammatory bowel disease. General study findings and limits: No discrimination was achieved between different T cell subtypes.

Using the 5' RACE reads, TCRdb records one entry per CDR3 protein without DNA. Found here are roughly 140,000 distinct CDR3 sequences; the top ten clones hold roughly 2.5%. The CDR3 runs to 15 residues. CDR1 is SGHAT and CDR2 is FQNNGV in the germline V gene. This sequence was found in a human donor with ulcerative colitis or Crohn's disease, or a healthy co-twin of an affected twin (not recorded which). The rearrangement links TRBV11-2 to TRBJ2-7; TCRdb names TRBD2, which stays unverified in the absence of DNA. Material for sequencing was blood. The CDR3 region is CASSLIPRDLYEQYF.